The entry below describes one T cell receptor beta chain. The antigen remains undetermined. The data belong to a study of naive and memory T cell subsets. CDR1 is MNHEY, CDR2 SVGAGI, per germline. CDR3 size: 14 residues. Trimming cost V 7 bases and J 10 bases; bases outside gene matches: 11. Sequential positive selection took CD4 T cells first, then CD8 T cells. General observations from the study: Between naive and memory subsets, TCR abundance power law exponents differed. Clonotypes are single alpha or beta chains, not paired receptors. Possibly reflecting memory cells re-expressing CD45RA, a few larger clonotypes occurred in naive repertoires, especially CD8. Gini index rose across naive, CM, EM and EMRA in CD4 and CD8.

An equimolar mix of two oligonucleotides served as the beta constant-region primer for TRBC1 and TRBC2. Four rounds of PCR amplified the ligated cDNA using nested alpha and beta constant-region primers plus SP2. TCRdb independently ran MiXCR on the UMI-ligation and nested PCR reads; one entry per CDR3 protein. The table has 140,000 to 150,000 distinct CDR3 sequences, approximately 22% seen once. This chain uses TRBV6-5 with TRBJ2-3, with 10 bases fitting TRBD1. This TCR was sampled from a human donor in good health. Input material: naive CD4+ T cells from blood. The CDR3 nucleotides are TGTGCCAGCACTGCCGGGACAGGGGTCTCCGCGCAGTATTTT. It translates to CASTAGTGVSAQYF.